These 20 T cell receptor beta chains were sequenced from one sample in a study of shared clonotypes between healthy human individuals. Profiled with immunoSEQ multiplex PCR; TCRdb holds only in-frame clones, not every one. The sample lists around 500,000 clones, 79% occurring once. The sample was PBMCs. Receptors originate from a woman aged 40 to 50 in good health. Some clones in this sample may be carry-over from other donors' samples.

J is TRBJ2-5 and V is TRBV10-2; D uncertain. Trimming pared 0 bases from V and 7 bases from J, leaving 15 bases between. The CDR3 has 15 residues. Germline values: CDR1 WSHSY, CDR2 SAAADI. CDR3 in amino acids: CASSESSRAMGTQYF. The CDR3 DNA reads as TGCGCCAGCAGTGAGTCGTCACGGGCTATGGGGACCCAGTACTTC.

The chain combines TRBV5-4 with TRBJ2-7, with a weak D call TRBD2 (6 bases). The CDR3 is 15 residues long. The V gene's germline CDR1 is SGHNT and CDR2 YYREEE (reference sequence). With 6 bases removed from V and 4 bases from J, the gap between germline ends came to 20 bases. The CDR3 DNA sequence: TGTGCCAGCACCCAAAGGTCGGATGGGGGGTACGAGCAGTACTTC. Protein product: CASTQRSDGGYEQYF.

The chain links TRBV6-5 to TRBJ1-2; no clear D gene. Germline V gene sequence: CDR1 MNHEY, CDR2 SVGAGI. This CDR3 has 13 amino acids. V lost 5 bases, J lost 7 bases, and 14 bases lay in between. CDR3 sequence: CASSKNGRRGYTF. Here the CDR3 DNA reads TGTGCCAGCAGTAAAAACGGGAGACGTGGCTACACCTTC.

In regard to this clone: At one end, the junction sequence differs from germline, possibly due to a read error. The chain is built from TRBV5-6 and TRBJ1-4, with D maybe TRBD1 (5 bases). The CDR3 runs to 9 residues. In germline, CDR1 is SGHDT, CDR2 YYEEEE. Here the CDR3 DNA reads TGTGCCAGCAGCCCAAGGGGAGAGTTT. As protein: CASSPRGEF.

This clone was found once. The rearrangement links TRBV5-1 to TRBJ1-1; 7 nucleotides line up with TRBD1. Looked up from germline, CDR1 is SGHRS and CDR2 is YFSETQ. The CDR3 spans 13 residues. After removal of 0 bases from V and 6 bases from J, the junction contained 2 bases not matched to a gene. The CDR3 DNA reads as TGCGCCAGCAGCTTGGGACAGGGAGCTGAAGCTTTCTTT. It specifies CASSLGQGAEAFF.

The gene calls are TRBV9 and TRBJ2-1; D gene ambiguous. CDR1 and CDR2 (germline): SGDLS, YYNGEE. This CDR3 contains 14 residues. The V gene lost 0 bases and the J gene lost 6 bases, with 10 bases spanning the gap. This chain's CDR3 is CASSVGGSSNEQFF. The CDR3 nucleotides read TGTGCCAGCAGCGTAGGTGGCAGTAGCAATGAGCAGTTCTTC.

The genes are TRBV19 and TRBJ2-2; 9 positions agree with TRBD1. Germline V gene lookup returns CDR1 LNHDA and CDR2 SQIVND (reference sequence). This CDR3 has 16 residues. J lost 4 bases, V lost 6 bases, and 9 bases had no gene match. Here the CDR3 reads CASRKGWDRATGELFF. The DNA for the CDR3 is TGTGCCAGTAGAAAGGGATGGGACAGGGCCACCGGGGAGCTGTTTTTT.

The rearrangement links TRBV5-1 to TRBJ1-2, with TRBD1 matching 8 bases. CDR1 and CDR2 (germline): SGHRS, YFSETQ. Germline trimming cut 2 bases from V and 2 bases from J; bases unmatched to any gene: 2. This CDR3 region has 14 residues. The CDR3, as DNA: TGCGCCAGCAGCTTATGGACAGGGAACTATGGCTACACCTTC. Protein sequence: CASSLWTGNYGYTF.

To note about this clone: Other nucleotide sequences from this sample produce the same CDR3. The chain uses TRBV6-1 and TRBJ1-5; D uncertain. The ends were cut back, 2 bases at V and 0 bases at J, with 8 bases in the middle. There are 15 residues in the CDR3. The germline gives CDR1 MNHNS, CDR2 SASEGT. DNA for the CDR3: TGTGCCAGCAGTGAAAGGGTCCTTAGCAATCAGCCCCAGCATTTT. It is translated as CASSERVLSNQPQHF.

This chain joins TRBV4-2 and TRBJ2-3; 15 positions agree with TRBD2. The V and J ends lost 5 bases and 2 bases, in that order; junction bases with no gene match: 11. CDR1 LGHNA and CDR2 YNFKEQ come from the germline V gene. The length of the CDR3 is 19 residues. The CDR3 region is CASSSGLAGGPLPTDTQYF. DNA for the CDR3: TGTGCCAGCAGCTCGGGACTAGCGGGAGGACCCCTCCCCACAGATACGCAGTATTTT.

The CDR3 coding sequence is TGCGCCAGCAGCGACTCCGGCTTCACCTACGAGCAGTACTTC. Translating it yields CASSDSGFTYEQYF. J is TRBJ2-7 and V is TRBV5-1, with D hard to call. V was pared by 4 bases and J by 2 bases, with 13 bases between. The germline CDR1 and CDR2 sequences are SGHRS and YFSETQ. The CDR3 totals 14 residues.

The rearrangement links TRBV2 to TRBJ2-1; TRBD2 is a possible D gene (7 bases). This CDR3 region has 12 residues. CDR1 is SNHLY, CDR2 FYNNEI, per germline. The V and J ends lost 6 bases and 6 bases respectively, with 9 bases between them. The CDR3 loop is CASRGGPNEQFF. In nucleotides, the CDR3 is TGTGCCAGCAGGGGGGGGCCCAATGAGCAGTTCTTC.

DNA of the CDR3: TGTGCCAGCAGTGACGTGTCGACCACCGGGGAGCTGTTTTTT. This sequence encodes CASSDVSTTGELFF. The rearrangement uses TRBV2 and TRBJ2-2, with D hard to call. The CDR3 is 14 amino acids. CDR1 and CDR2 from the germline V gene are SNHLY and FYNNEI. Trimming took 3 bases from V and 4 from J, leaving 9 bases between them.

This chain connects TRBV14 to TRBJ2-6; D gene uncertain. V dropped 5 bases and J dropped 0 bases, with 8 bases sitting between them. This CDR3 comprises 15 residues. Germline CDR1 reads SGHDN; CDR2 reads FVKESK. DNA for the CDR3: TGTGCCAGCAGCTGGGCCGACTCTGGGGCCAACGTCCTGACTTTC. Protein sequence: CASSWADSGANVLTF.

The genes are TRBV6-1 and TRBJ1-1, with 8 bases identical to TRBD1. The CDR3 length is 12 residues. Per the germline V gene, CDR1 is MNHNS and CDR2 is SASEGT. The J segment lost 6 bases and the V segment lost 8 bases, leaving 5 bases of the junction unmatched. The CDR3 sequence: CASRQGSAEAFF. For the CDR3, the DNA is TGTGCCAGCCGACAGGGGAGCGCTGAAGCTTTCTTT.

V is TRBV15 and J is TRBJ2-7; a possible D gene is TRBD2 (5 bases). The V end lost 1 base, the J end lost 2 bases, and 9 bases lay between the germline ends. The CDR3 totals 14 residues. Germline CDR1 is LNHNV and CDR2 is YYDKDF (reference sequence). The CDR3 DNA reads as TGTGCCACCAGCAGAGCCGGGGAACCCTACGAGCAGTACTTC. Protein: CATSRAGEPYEQYF.

The chain employs TRBV5-8 and TRBJ2-3; maybe TRBD1 (5 bases). CDR3 length equals 15 residues. V lost 2 bases, J lost 0 bases, and 10 bases lay in between. Germline V lookup: CDR1 SGHTS, CDR2 YDEGEE. The CDR3 region is CASSFLGVSTDTQYF. For the CDR3, the DNA is TGTGCCAGCAGCTTTTTAGGGGTTAGCACAGATACGCAGTATTTT.

A word on this clone: Additional DNA sequences in this sample encode the identical CDR3. The chain joins TRBV28 to TRBJ1-5; 7 bases are shared with TRBD1. The V and J ends lost 5 bases and 11 bases, in that order; junction bases with no gene match: 6. The CDR3 totals 12 residues. Per germline, CDR1 MDHEN and CDR2 SYDVKM. CDR3 protein: CASSLRTGAQHF. CDR3 nucleotides: TGTGCCAGCAGTCTTCGCACAGGGGCCCAGCATTTT.

This chain joins TRBV30 and TRBJ2-1, with D uncertain. Per germline, CDR1 GTSNPN and CDR2 SVGIG (reference sequence). The V end lost 0 bases, the J end lost 2 bases, and 5 bases lay between the germline ends. This CDR3 comprises 13 residues. In DNA form, the CDR3 reads TGTGCCTGGAGTGTCGGACCCTACAATGAGCAGTTCTTC. Translated: CAWSVGPYNEQFF.

This chain uses TRBV11-1 with TRBJ1-1; tentatively, D is TRBD1 (5 bases). Trimming shortened V by 5 bases and J by 5 bases, and 12 bases separated the two germline ends. The CDR3 runs to 13 residues. Germline CDR1 is SGHAT and CDR2 is FQDESV (reference sequence). Here the CDR3 reads CASSPGLLTEAFF. CDR3 nucleotides: TGTGCCAGCAGCCCGGGACTTTTGACTGAAGCTTTCTTT. Complete variable domain (other parts from reference TRBV11-1 and TRBJ1-1): EAEVAQSPRYKITEKSQAVAFWCDPISGHATLYWYRQILGQGPELLVQFQDESVVDDSQLPKDRFSAERLKGVDSTLKIQPAELGDSAMYLCASSPGLLTEAFFGQGTRLTVV.